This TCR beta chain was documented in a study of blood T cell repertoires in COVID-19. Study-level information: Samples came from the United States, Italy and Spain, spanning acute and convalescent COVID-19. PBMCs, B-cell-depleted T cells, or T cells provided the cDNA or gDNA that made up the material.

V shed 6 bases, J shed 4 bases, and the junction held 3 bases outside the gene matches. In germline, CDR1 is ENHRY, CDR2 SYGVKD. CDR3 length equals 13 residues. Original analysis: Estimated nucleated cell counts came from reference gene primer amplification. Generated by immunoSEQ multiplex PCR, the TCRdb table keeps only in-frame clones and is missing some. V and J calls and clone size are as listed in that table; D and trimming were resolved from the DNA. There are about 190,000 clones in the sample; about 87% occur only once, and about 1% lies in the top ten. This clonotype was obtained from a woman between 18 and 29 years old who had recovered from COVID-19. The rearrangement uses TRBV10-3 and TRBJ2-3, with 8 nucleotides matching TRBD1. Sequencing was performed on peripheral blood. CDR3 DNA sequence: TGTGCCATCAGGGACAGGGACGCAGATACGCAGTATTTT. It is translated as CAIRDRDADTQYF.